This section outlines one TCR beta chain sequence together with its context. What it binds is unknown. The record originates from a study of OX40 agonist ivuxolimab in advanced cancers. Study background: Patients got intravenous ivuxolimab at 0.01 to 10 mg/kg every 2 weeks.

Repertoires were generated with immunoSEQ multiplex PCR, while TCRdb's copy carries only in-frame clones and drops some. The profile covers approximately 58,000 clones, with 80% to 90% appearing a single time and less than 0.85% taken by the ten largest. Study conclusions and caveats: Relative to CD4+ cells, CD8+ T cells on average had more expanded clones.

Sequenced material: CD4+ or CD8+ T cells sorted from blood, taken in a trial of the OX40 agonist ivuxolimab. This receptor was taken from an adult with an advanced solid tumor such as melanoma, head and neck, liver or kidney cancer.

The CDR3 sequence: CASSQDYTEAFF. The CDR3 bases are TGTGCCAGCAGCCAAGATTACACTGAAGCTTTCTTT. The chain carries TRBV14 and TRBJ1-1; D is unresolved. This CDR3 is built from 12 residues. With 0 bases removed from V and 3 bases from J, the gap between germline ends came to 2 bases. Germline assignment: CDR1 SGHDN and CDR2 FVKESK.